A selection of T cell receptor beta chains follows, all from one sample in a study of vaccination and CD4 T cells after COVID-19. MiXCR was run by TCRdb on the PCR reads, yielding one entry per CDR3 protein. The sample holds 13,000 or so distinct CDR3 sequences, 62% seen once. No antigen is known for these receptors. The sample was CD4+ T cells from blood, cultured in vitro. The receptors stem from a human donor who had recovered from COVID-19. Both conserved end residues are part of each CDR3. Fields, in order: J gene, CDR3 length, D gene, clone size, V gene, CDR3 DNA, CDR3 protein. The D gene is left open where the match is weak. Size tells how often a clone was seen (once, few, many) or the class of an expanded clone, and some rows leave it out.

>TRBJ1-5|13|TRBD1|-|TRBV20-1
TGCAGTGCTACAGACAGGGGTAGTCAGCCCCAGCATTTT
CSATDRGSQPQHF
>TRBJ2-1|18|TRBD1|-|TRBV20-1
TGCAGTGCTAGAGATCCCCAAGGGGGCGAATACTCCTACAATGAGCAGTTCTTC
CSARDPQGGEYSYNEQFF
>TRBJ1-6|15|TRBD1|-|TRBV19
TGTGCCAGTACCGACAGGGGAAGTGGGAATTCACCCCTCCACTTT
CASTDRGSGNSPLHF
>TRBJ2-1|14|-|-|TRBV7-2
TGTGCCAGCACCCAGCTTGGTTTCCACAATGAGCAGTTCTTC
CASTQLGFHNEQFF
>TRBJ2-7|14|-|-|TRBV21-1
TGTGCCAGCGGCGACGGGCGGGAGGGTGACGAGCAGTACTTC
CASGDGREGDEQYF
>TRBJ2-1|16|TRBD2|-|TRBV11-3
TGTGCCAGCAACCTCGGACTAGCGGGAGGCGGTAATGAGCAGTTCTTC
CASNLGLAGGGNEQFF
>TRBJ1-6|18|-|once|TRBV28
TGTGCCAGCATGGTGGGGTATCAGGGAGGAACCTATAATTCACCCCTCCACTTT
CASMVGYQGGTYNSPLHF
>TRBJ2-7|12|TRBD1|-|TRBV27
TGTGCCAGCAGTAGACAGGGCTACGAGCAGTACTTC
CASSRQGYEQYF
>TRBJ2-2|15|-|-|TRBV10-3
TGTGCCATCAGTGAGTCGAGGGACTGGACCGGGGAGCTGTTTTTT
CAISESRDWTGELFF
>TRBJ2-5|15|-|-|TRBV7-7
TGTGCTAGCAGCTTAGCGCGCGGAAACCAAGAGACCCAGTACTTC
CASSLARGNQETQYF
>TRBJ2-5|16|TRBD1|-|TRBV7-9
TGTGCCAGCAGCTCTGGACAGGGAGTAAATAAAGAGACCCAGTACTTC
CASSSGQGVNKETQYF
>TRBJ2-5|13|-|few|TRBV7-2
TGTGCCAGCAGCTTACCGGGGATGGAGACCCAGTACTTC
CASSLPGMETQYF
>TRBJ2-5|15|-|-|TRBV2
TGTGCCAGCACCAGATCCGGCGGAAACCAAGAGACCCAGTACTTC
CASTRSGGNQETQYF
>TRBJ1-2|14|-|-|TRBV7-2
TGTGCCAGCAGCTTAGTGTGGCAGGGGAATGGCTACACCTTC
CASSLVWQGNGYTF
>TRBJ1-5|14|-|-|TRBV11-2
TGTGCCAGCAGCTTAGGGAAAAGCAATCAGCCCCAGCATTTT
CASSLGKSNQPQHF
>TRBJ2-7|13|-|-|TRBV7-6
TGTGCCAGCAGCATGGACGGTCTCTACGAGCAGTACTTC
CASSMDGLYEQYF
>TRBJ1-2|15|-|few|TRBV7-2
TGTGCCAGCAGCCCTTCGTCGTTGGGGACCTATGGCTACACCTTC
CASSPSSLGTYGYTF
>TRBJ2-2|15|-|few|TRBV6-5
TGTGCCAGCAGTTACTCGAATGGGAACACCGGGGAGCTGTTTTTT
CASSYSNGNTGELFF
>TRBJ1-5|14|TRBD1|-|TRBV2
TGTGCCAGCAGTCGGACAGGGGGGACTCAGCCCCAGCATTTT
CASSRTGGTQPQHF
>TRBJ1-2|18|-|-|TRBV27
TGTGCCAGCAGCAAGCATACAGGGAGAGCCCTTTTTTCGCATGGCTACACCTTC
CASSKHTGRALFSHGYTF
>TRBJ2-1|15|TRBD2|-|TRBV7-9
TGTGCCAGCAGCCCGAACGGGGGGGGGCAGGCGGAGGGGTTCTTC
CASSPNGGGQAEGFF
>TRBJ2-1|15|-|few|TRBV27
TGTGCCAGCAGGCCGACTAGGGGATCCTACAATGAGCAGTTCTTC
CASRPTRGSYNEQFF
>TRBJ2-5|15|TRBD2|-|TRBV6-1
TGTGCCAGCAGTAAGGGACTAGCGGCACAAGAGACCCAGTACTTC
CASSKGLAAQETQYF
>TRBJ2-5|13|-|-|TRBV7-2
TGTGCCAACAGCTTACCGGGGATGGAGACCCAGTACTTC
CANSLPGMETQYF
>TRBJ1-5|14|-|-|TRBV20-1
TGCAGTGCCATGCAGGGGTATAGCAATCAGCCCCAGCATTTT
CSAMQGYSNQPQHF
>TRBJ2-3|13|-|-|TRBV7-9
TGTGCCAGCAGCCCAAGCTGGGGGGATACGCAGTATTTT
CASSPSWGDTQYF
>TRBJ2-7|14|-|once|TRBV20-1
TGCAGTGCTAGAGTCGCCACTAGCTTCAACGAGCAGTACTTC
CSARVATSFNEQYF
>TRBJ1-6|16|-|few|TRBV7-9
TGTGCCAGCAGCTTAGGTCAGGGATCCTATAATTCACCCCTCCACTTT
CASSLGQGSYNSPLHF
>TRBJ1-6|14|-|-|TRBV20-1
TGCAGTGCTCCCGACAGAAGGGGCGGTTCACCCCTCCACTTT
CSAPDRRGGSPLHF
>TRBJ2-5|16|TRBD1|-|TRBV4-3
TGCGCCAGCAGCCCGGGCCGGGACAGGGGGGGAGAGACCCAGTACTTC
CASSPGRDRGGETQYF
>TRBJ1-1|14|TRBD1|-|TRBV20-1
TGCAGTGCTAGAGGTACAGGGGGCTCGGCTGAAGCTTTCTTT
CSARGTGGSAEAFF
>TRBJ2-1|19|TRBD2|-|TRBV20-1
TGCAGTGCTAGAGATCGAGGGGGTAGCGGGAGCTTGTCCTACAATGAGCAGTTCTTC
CSARDRGGSGSLSYNEQFF
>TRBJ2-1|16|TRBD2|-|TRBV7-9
TGTGCCAGCCTAGGACTAGCGGGAGGAGTCTACAATGAGCAGTTCTTC
CASLGLAGGVYNEQFF
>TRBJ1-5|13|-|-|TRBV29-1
TGCAGCGCAAAGAGGGATAGCAATCAGCCCCAGCATTTT
CSAKRDSNQPQHF
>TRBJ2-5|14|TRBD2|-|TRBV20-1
TGCAGTGCTAATAGCGGGAGGGGCGCAGAGACCCAGTACTTC
CSANSGRGAETQYF
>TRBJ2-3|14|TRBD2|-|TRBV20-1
TGCAGTGCACGACTAGCGGGGTACACAGATACGCAGTATTTT
CSARLAGYTDTQYF
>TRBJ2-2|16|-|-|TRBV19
TGTGCCAGTAGTATGTTCGGACAGCGAAACACCGGGGAGCTGTTTTTT
CASSMFGQRNTGELFF
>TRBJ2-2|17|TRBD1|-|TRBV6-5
TGTGCCAGCATTTACAACCCCAGGGGGCGTCCGACCGGGGAGCTGTTTTTT
CASIYNPRGRPTGELFF
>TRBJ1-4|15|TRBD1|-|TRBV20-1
TGCAGTGCTAGCCGGTCCGGGACAGGGGCGGAAAAACTGTTTTTT
CSASRSGTGAEKLFF
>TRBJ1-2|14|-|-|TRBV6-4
TGTGCCAGCAGGCCGGGGGGGGCTGGCTATGGCTACACCTTC
CASRPGGAGYGYTF
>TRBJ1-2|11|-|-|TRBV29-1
TGCAGCGTTGAAGAGAACGGTGGCTACACCTTC
CSVEENGGYTF